These 14 T cell receptor beta chains came from one sample sequenced in a study of blood T cell repertoires in COVID-19. Generated by immunoSEQ multiplex PCR, the TCRdb table keeps only in-frame clones and is missing some. The sample has some 120,000 clones; 70% to 85% are singletons. The specimen was peripheral blood. The receptors derive from a man between 65 and 85 years old with active or convalescent COVID-19.

Only a few counts were recorded for this clone. The rearrangement links TRBV11-3 to TRBJ2-1; D is perhaps TRBD2 (6 bases). The length of the CDR3 is 16 residues. Germline CDR1 and CDR2: SGHNT and YENEEA. V was clipped by 5 bases and J by 4 bases, with 18 bases between them. The CDR3 here is CASSPRLGTLYNEQFF. CDR3 coding DNA: TGTGCCAGCAGCCCGCGGTTGGGGACTTTATACAATGAGCAGTTCTTC.

The chain combines TRBV4-3 with TRBJ1-2; 8 bases fit TRBD1. J was trimmed by 2 bases and V by 3 bases; bases with no gene match: 8. CDR1 LGHNA and CDR2 YSLEER come from the germline V gene. This CDR3 has 16 amino acids. CDR3 residues: CASSQTPGQANYGYTF. In DNA, the CDR3 is TGCGCCAGCAGCCAGACACCGGGACAGGCGAACTATGGCTACACCTTC.

The chain employs TRBV6-5 and TRBJ1-1; the D gene is possibly TRBD1 (5 bases). Germline V gene data show CDR1 as MNHEY and CDR2 as SVGAGI. The CDR3 runs to 13 residues. V was shortened by 6 bases and J by 7 bases, with 15 bases between the two germline ends. The CDR3 region is CASRAGERGEAFF. For the CDR3, the DNA is TGTGCCAGCAGGGCGGGGGAAAGGGGTGAAGCTTTCTTT.

In regard to this clone: The sample contains more than one DNA sequence encoding this CDR3. The V and J genes are TRBV6-5 and TRBJ1-1, with D unresolved. The CDR3 consists of 13 residues. With 3 bases removed from V and 5 bases from J, the gap between germline ends came to 10 bases. Germline loops: CDR1 MNHEY, CDR2 SVGAGI. This chain's CDR3 is CASSYFGGTEAFF. The CDR3 DNA is TGTGCCAGCAGTTATTTTGGAGGTACTGAAGCTTTCTTT.

V is TRBV19 and J is TRBJ2-1; 8 bases fit TRBD2. The trim removed 10 bases at V and 2 bases at J, leaving 4 bases unmatched. Germline loops: CDR1 LNHDA, CDR2 SQIVND (reference sequence). The CDR3 loop spans 13 amino acids. This CDR3 is CATGTSAYNEQFF. The CDR3 nucleotides read TGTGCCACCGGGACTAGTGCCTACAATGAGCAGTTCTTC.

J is TRBJ1-2 and V is TRBV10-3; possible D gene TRBD1, 6 bases. The CDR3 runs 17 residues. From germline, CDR1 is ENHRY and CDR2 SYGVKD. V lost 2 bases, J lost 5 bases, and 21 bases lay in between. This CDR3 is CAISEPPPQGLGYGYTF. Here the CDR3 DNA reads TGTGCCATCAGTGAGCCACCGCCTCAGGGGTTGGGTTATGGCTACACCTTC.

The CDR3 DNA reads as TGTGCCAGCAGTTATACGGAGGCCAGAAATTCACCCCTCCACTTT. This gives the protein CASSYTEARNSPLHF. The rearrangement uses TRBV6-2 or TRBV6-3 and TRBJ1-6, with D unclear. From germline, CDR1 is MNHEY and CDR2 SVGEGT. The CDR3 totals 15 residues. V dropped 3 bases and J dropped 7 bases, with 13 bases sitting between them.

The J gene is TRBJ2-2, the V gene TRBV29-1, with TRBD1 as a possible D gene (6 bases). V lost 1 base to trimming and J lost 2 bases, with 14 bases between them. The CDR3 covers 16 residues. The germline V gene encodes CDR1 SQVTM and CDR2 ANQGSEA. This CDR3 is CSVEGVAGANTGELFF. CDR3 in DNA: TGCAGCGTTGAAGGGGTGGCAGGGGCAAACACCGGGGAGCTGTTTTTT.

The chain uses TRBV28 and TRBJ1-6, with 11 nucleotides matching TRBD1. Looked up from germline, CDR1 is MDHEN and CDR2 is SYDVKM. Unmatched junction bases numbered 3, after V lost 8 bases and J lost 9 bases. This CDR3 spans 13 amino acids. CDR3 bases: TGTGCCAGCCTCGGGACAGGGGGTTCACCCCTCCACTTT. Translated: CASLGTGGSPLHF.

The rearrangement joins TRBV6-5 to TRBJ2-1, with TRBD2 matching 10 bases. V dropped 7 bases and J dropped 1; count of bases not matched to a gene: 4. Looked up from germline, CDR1 is MNHEY and CDR2 is SVGAGI. The CDR3 loop spans 15 amino acids. The CDR3 bases are TGTGCCAGCACTCGTAGCGGGGGGTCCTACAATGAGCAGTTCTTC. It yields the protein CASTRSGGSYNEQFF.

This clone appeared a few times. This rearrangement joins TRBV5-1 to TRBJ2-5; a weak D match, TRBD1 (5 bases). Germline CDR1 SGHRS, CDR2 YFSETQ. This CDR3 has 14 amino acids. Deletions cut 2 bases from V and 1 base from J, with 9 bases between. CDR3 DNA: TGCGCCAGCAGCTTAGACAGCACCCAAGAGACCCAGTACTTC. It yields the protein CASSLDSTQETQYF.

This sequence joins TRBV7-2 and TRBJ1-1, with D possibly being TRBD1 (6 bases). Looked up from germline, CDR1 is SGHTA and CDR2 is FQGNSA. This CDR3 contains 13 residues. With 1 base removed from V and 4 bases from J, the gap between germline ends came to 7 bases. The CDR3, as DNA: TGTGCCAGCAGCTTAGGGGGGCTCACTGAAGCTTTCTTT. Protein: CASSLGGLTEAFF.

The rearrangement joins TRBV11-3 to TRBJ2-5, with 9 bases identical to TRBD2. Looked up from germline, CDR1 is SGHNT and CDR2 is YENEEA. The CDR3 sequence is 15 residues long. Losses at the gene ends were 1 base for V and 1 base for J; bases not matched to a gene: 1. As DNA, the CDR3 is TGTGCCAGCAGCTTAGGGCGGGGGGGCCAAGAGACCCAGTACTTC. It yields the protein CASSLGRGGQETQYF.

This clone has just a few counts. This chain connects TRBV15 to TRBJ2-1, with D tentatively TRBD2 (6 bases). V was clipped by 3 bases and J by 4 bases, with 13 bases between them. This CDR3 has 15 amino acids. Per germline, CDR1 LNHNV and CDR2 YYDKDF (reference sequence). CDR3 sequence reads: CATSSRASAYNEQFF. In nucleotides, the CDR3 is TGTGCCACCAGCAGTCGGGCTAGCGCTTACAATGAGCAGTTCTTC.